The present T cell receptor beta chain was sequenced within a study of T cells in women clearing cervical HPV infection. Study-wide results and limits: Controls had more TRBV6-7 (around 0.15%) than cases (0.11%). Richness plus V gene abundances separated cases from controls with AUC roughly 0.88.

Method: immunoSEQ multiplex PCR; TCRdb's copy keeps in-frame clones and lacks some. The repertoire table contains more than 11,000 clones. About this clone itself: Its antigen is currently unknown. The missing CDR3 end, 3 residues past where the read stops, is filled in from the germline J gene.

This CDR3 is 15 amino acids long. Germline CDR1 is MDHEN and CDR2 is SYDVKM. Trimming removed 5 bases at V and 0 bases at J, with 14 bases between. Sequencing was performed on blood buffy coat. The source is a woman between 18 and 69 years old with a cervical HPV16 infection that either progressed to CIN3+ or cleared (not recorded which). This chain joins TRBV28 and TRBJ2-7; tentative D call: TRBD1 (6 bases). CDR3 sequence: CASSTRTEGSYEQYF. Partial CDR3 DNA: TGTGCCAGCAGTACCCGGACAGAGGGCTCCTACGAG.